The T cell receptor (beta chain) described here comes from a study of shared clonotypes between healthy human individuals. Method: immunoSEQ multiplex PCR; TCRdb's copy keeps in-frame clones and lacks some. The data show more than 550,000 clones, about 92% seen once. CDR1 and CDR2 from the germline V gene are SGHAT and FQNNGV. The CDR3 covers 13 residues. The V and J ends lost 5 bases and 4 bases respectively, with 10 bases between them. The sequence was obtained from a man aged 18 to 30 in good health. Some clones in this sample may be carry-over from other donors' samples. The specimen sequenced was memory CD8+ T cells from PBMCs. Subset reported: CD45RO+ cells pooled with CCR7-negative TemRA cells. The chain couples TRBV11-2 to TRBJ2-3; tentative D call: TRBD2 (5 bases). The CDR3 DNA reads TGTGCCAGCAGCCCGAGGGCGTCAGATACGCAGTATTTT. This gives the protein CASSPRASDTQYF.